This entry lists 25 T cell receptor beta chains sequenced from one sample in a study of T cells in Graves' hyperthyroidism and ophthalmopathy (dated by TCRdb to between 2019 and 2020). The library was produced with multiplex PCR. The listed sequencing device is Illumina HiSeq 2000. TCR beta CDR3 regions were amplified from RNA transcripts. The TCR CDR3 was subjected to a first round of RT-PCR using the HTBI primer set and the Qiagen OneStep RT-PCR kit. TCRdb applied fastp at Q25 and MiXCR to the public reads, then kept only in-frame beta chains. One record per CDR3 amino acid sequence lists the most common genes and DNA. For this sample the table gives about 24,000 distinct CDR3 sequences, of which about 53% were detected only once. The top ten hold under 30% of the sample. Material: blood. The source of these receptors is a woman in her thirties or forties with Graves' hyperthyroidism that later progressed to Graves' ophthalmopathy.

This chain links TRBV7-2 with TRBJ2-7, with 7 bases that match TRBD1. Germline loops: CDR1 SGHTA, CDR2 FQGNSA. This CDR3 contains 18 residues. Germline trimming cut 6 bases from V and 4 bases from J; bases unmatched to any gene: 21. CDR3 sequence reads: CASRTPRGPLLHSYEQYF. CDR3 nucleotides: TGTGCCAGCAGAACCCCAAGGGGGCCCCTCCTCCACTCTTACGAGCAGTACTTC.

This clonotype was seen a handful of times. The V call is TRBV25-1, the J call TRBJ2-7; D might be TRBD1 or TRBD2, each matching 5 bases. Germline values: CDR1 MGHDK, CDR2 SYGVNS. With 1 base removed from V and 1 base from J, the gap between germline ends came to 11 bases. This CDR3 is 15 amino acids long. Here the CDR3 reads CASSESGGRSYEQYF. The CDR3 nucleotides read TGTGCCAGCAGTGAATCTGGGGGTCGATCCTACGAGCAGTACTTC.

This clonotype was seen many times. The chain combines TRBV4-1 with TRBJ1-2, with D tentatively TRBD1 (5 bases). The CDR3 is 14 amino acids. The V end lost 2 bases, the J end lost 4 bases, and 11 bases lay between the germline ends. Germline values: CDR1 MGHRA, CDR2 YSYEKL. The CDR3 is CASSQIRGAYGYTF. CDR3 bases: TGCGCCAGCAGCCAAATCCGTGGGGCCTATGGCTACACCTTC.

This clonotype is labeled medium-sized. The chain carries TRBV10-2 and TRBJ2-1; D uncertain. Trimming cost V 7 bases and J 0 bases, with 10 bases left between them. The CDR3 extends over 14 amino acids. Germline-derived CDR1 and CDR2 are WSHSY and SAAADI. CDR3 sequence (DNA): TGCGCCAGCAAACACACCGGCTCCTACAATGAGCAGTTCTTC. This sequence encodes CASKHTGSYNEQFF.

CDR3 bases: TGCGCCAGCAGTAGCGGGGACACAGATACGCAGTATTTT. Encoded protein: CASSSGDTDTQYF. The chain combines TRBV10-1 with TRBJ2-3; TRBD2 aligns across 7 bases. CDR1 WNHNN and CDR2 SYGVQD come from the germline V gene (reference sequence). Trimming cost V 5 bases and J 2 bases; bases outside gene matches: 1. The CDR3 consists of 13 residues.

This clonotype came up a few times. The CDR3 nucleotides read TGTGCCAGTTCGGGACAGGGTTTGAACACTGAAGCTTTCTTT. The encoded protein is CASSGQGLNTEAFF. This rearrangement joins TRBV10-3 to TRBJ1-1, with 9 bases that match TRBD1. Trimming at V came to 10 bases and at J to 0 bases, leaving 6 bases not matched to a gene. CDR1 and CDR2 (germline): ENHRY, SYGVKD. The CDR3 is 14 amino acids.

This clonotype was picked up many times. The genes are TRBV27 and TRBJ2-7, with D perhaps matching TRBD2 (6 bases). Trimming shortened V by 4 bases and J by 3 bases, and 19 bases separated the two germline ends. Germline assignment: CDR1 MNHEY and CDR2 SMNVEV (reference sequence). The CDR3 runs 16 residues. The CDR3 sequence is CASSSLAAGRYYEQYF. CDR3 in DNA: TGTGCCAGCAGTTCCTTAGCGGCAGGGAGGTACTACGAGCAGTACTTC.

This clonotype has at least ten counts. The chain uses TRBV7-8 and TRBJ2-5, with a possible D match to TRBD2 (6 bases). Trimming stripped 5 bases from V and 4 bases from J, with 14 bases between. Per the germline V gene, CDR1 is SGHVS and CDR2 is FQNEAQ. The CDR3 length is 14 residues. This chain's CDR3 is CASSPGEVSETQYF. The DNA of the CDR3 is TGTGCCAGCAGCCCGGGGGAGGTCTCAGAGACCCAGTACTTC.

V gene TRBV7-8 combines with J gene TRBJ2-3; 15 bases align to TRBD2. V was pared by 5 bases and J by 5 bases, with 14 bases of the junction left unmatched. Germline V CDR1 and CDR2: SGHVS, FQNEAQ. This CDR3 is built from 19 residues. This CDR3 reads CASSTSGTSGRKVLDTQYF. The CDR3 nucleotides are TGTGCCAGCAGCACGTCCGGGACTAGCGGGAGGAAAGTATTAGATACGCAGTATTTT. The variable domain in full, with the rest retrieved from reference TRBV7-8 and TRBJ2-3, is GAGVSQSPRYKVAKRGQDVALRCDPISGHVSLFWYQQALGQGPEFLTYFQNEAQLDKSGLPSDRFFAERPEGSVSTLKIQRTQQEDSAVYLCASSTSGTSGRKVLDTQYFGPGTRLTVL.

V gene TRBV5-5 combines with J gene TRBJ2-1; D is perhaps TRBD1 or TRBD2 (5 bases each). Trimming shortened V by 0 bases and J by 13 bases, and 14 bases separated the two germline ends. The CDR3 runs to 13 residues. CDR1 is SGHKS and CDR2 is YYEKEE in the germline V gene (reference sequence). The CDR3, as DNA: TGTGCCAGCAGCTTGGTTCTTCGGGGCCCTCAGTTCTTC. Amino acids: CASSLVLRGPQFF.

The CDR3 spells CASSLTSRDNEQFF. In nucleotides, the CDR3 is TGTGCCAGCAGCTTAACCAGCCGGGACAATGAGCAGTTCTTC. This sequence joins TRBV7-3 and TRBJ2-1; D gene ambiguous. Per the germline V gene, CDR1 is SGHTA and CDR2 is FQGTGA. The CDR3 spans 14 residues. V dropped 0 bases and J dropped 5 bases, with 8 bases sitting between them.

The V call is TRBV20-1, the J call TRBJ2-7; possibly TRBD1 for D (6 bases). The ends were cut back, 4 bases at V and 1 base at J, with 8 bases in the middle. The CDR3 is 12 residues long. Germline CDR1 reads DFQATT; CDR2 reads SNEGSKA (reference sequence). DNA of the CDR3: TGCAGTGCTAACAGGGAATCCTACGAGCAGTACTTC. Translated, it gives CSANRESYEQYF.

This clonotype was recorded many times. This chain connects TRBV6-1 to TRBJ2-1, with 8 bases that match TRBD1. The CDR3 has 17 residues. The germline V gene has CDR1 MNHNS and CDR2 SASEGT. J gave up 5 bases and V 7 bases, and 16 bases lay outside the gene matches. CDR3 protein: CASKLTPGDRSHNEQFF. For the CDR3, the DNA is TGTGCCAGCAAACTCACCCCCGGGGACAGGAGTCACAATGAGCAGTTCTTC.

Concerning this clonotype itself: A read error may account for a junction end that differs from germline. The chain links TRBV5-1 to TRBJ1-4; 8 bases map to TRBD1. This CDR3 spans 14 amino acids. Germline CDR1 reads SGHRS; CDR2 reads YFSETQ. Here the CDR3 reads CACSFQGASEELFF. CDR3 in DNA: TGCGCCTGCAGCTTTCAGGGGGCGAGTGAAGAACTGTTTTTT. Supplemented by reference TRBV5-1 and TRBJ1-4, the full variable domain reads KAGVTQTPRYLIKTRGQQVTLSCSPISGHRSVSWYQQTPGQGLQFLFEYFSETQRNKGNFPGRFSGRQFSNSRSEMNVSTLELGDSALYLCACSFQGASEELFFGSGTQLSVL.

The gene calls are TRBV7-2 and TRBJ2-1; 7 bases agree with TRBD2. The CDR3 covers 15 residues. The junction had 8 bases not matched to a gene; V was cut back by 3 bases and J by 6 bases. Per germline, CDR1 SGHTA and CDR2 FQGNSA. Here the CDR3 DNA reads TGTGCCAGCAGCTTTACTAGCGTCATAGGCAATGAGCAGTTCTTC. Translation gives CASSFTSVIGNEQFF. Filled out from reference TRBV7-2 and TRBJ2-1, the complete variable domain reads GAGVSQSPSNKVTEKGKDVELRCDPISGHTALYWYRQSLGQGLEFLIYFQGNSAPDKSGLPSDRFSAERTGGSVSTLTIQRTQQEDSAVYLCASSFTSVIGNEQFFGPGTRLTVL.

With respect to this clonotype: The conserved phenylalanine or tryptophan is not found at the CDR3 terminus, so this likely reflects a read error. Because the CDR3's place on the DNA is in doubt, the DNA is left out and the CDR3 is given as listed by TCRdb. The rearrangement joins TRBV7-2 to TRBJ2-1. Germline lookup yields CDR1 SGHTA and CDR2 FQGNSA. The CDR3 spans 16 amino acids, including both terminal residues. CDR3: CASSLVGGSSYNEQTL.

The CDR3, as DNA: TGTGCCAGCAGCGATGAAGGGAGGACAGGGCAAGCAGCTTTCTTT. This encodes CASSDEGRTGQAAFF. This chain links TRBV9 with TRBJ1-1, with 8 bases fitting TRBD1. The germline V gene has CDR1 SGDLS and CDR2 YYNGEE. The CDR3 is made up of 15 amino acids. V was pared by 3 bases and J by 10 bases, with 14 bases of the junction left unmatched.

This clonotype is deemed medium-sized. V is TRBV29-1 and J is TRBJ2-7, with 8 bases matching TRBD2. CDR1 is SQVTM, CDR2 ANQGSEA, per germline. Trimming removed 0 bases from V and 0 bases from J; junction bases left unmatched: 4. The CDR3 is 15 residues long. DNA for the CDR3: TGCAGCGTTGAAGAAGTCAGCGGGAGCTCCTACGAGCAGTACTTC. It codes for CSVEEVSGSSYEQYF.

This clonotype has at least ten counts. CDR3: CASSDWDGKNEQFF. CDR3 DNA: TGTGCCAGCAGTGATTGGGACGGAAAAAATGAGCAGTTCTTC. The genes are TRBV6-4 and TRBJ2-1, with D perhaps TRBD1 or TRBD2 (5 bases each). From germline, CDR1 is MRHNA and CDR2 SNTAGT. This CDR3 comprises 14 residues. The V end lost 3 bases, the J end lost 7 bases, and 13 bases lay between the germline ends.

The chain recombines TRBV29-1 with TRBJ2-7; 8 bases fit TRBD1. This CDR3 has 13 residues. The ends lost 5 bases at V and 1 base at J; junction bases unmatched: 4. CDR1 and CDR2 from the germline V gene are SQVTM and ANQGSEA. CDR3 sequence: CSVNRQGSYEQYF. CDR3 DNA: TGCAGCGTTAACCGACAGGGGTCCTACGAGCAGTACTTC.

V and J are TRBV20-1 and TRBJ2-1, with TRBD2 matching 9 bases. The CDR3 sequence is 16 residues long. V lost 5 bases, J lost 0 bases, and 8 bases stayed unmatched. The germline gives CDR1 DFQATT, CDR2 SNEGSKA (reference sequence). The CDR3 protein is CSAYPPSGISYNEQFF. The CDR3 coding sequence is TGCAGTGCTTACCCTCCTAGCGGGATCTCCTACAATGAGCAGTTCTTC.

There are a few counts of this clonotype. The chain carries TRBV29-1 and TRBJ2-1; weak D call: TRBD2 (5 bases). V lost 7 bases to trimming and J lost 2 bases, with 9 bases between them. Germline V gives CDR1 SQVTM, CDR2 ANQGSEA. The CDR3 length is 12 residues. CDR3 nucleotides: TGCAGCGCCTACGGGACCTACAATGAGCAGTTCTTC. It yields the protein CSAYGTYNEQFF.

In its sample, this clonotype is medium-sized. CDR3 amino acids: CASRSSYNSPLHF. The CDR3 DNA is TGCGCCAGCAGGAGCTCCTATAATTCACCCCTCCACTTT. This chain connects TRBV5-1 to TRBJ1-6, with D hard to call. CDR1 and CDR2 (germline): SGHRS, YFSETQ. The V end was cut by 5 bases, the J end by 0 bases, with 3 bases between. The CDR3 sequence is 13 residues long. The complete variable domain, with remaining parts taken from reference TRBV5-1 and TRBJ1-6, reads KAGVTQTPRYLIKTRGQQVTLSCSPISGHRSVSWYQQTPGQGLQFLFEYFSETQRNKGNFPGRFSGRQFSNSRSEMNVSTLELGDSALYLCASRSSYNSPLHFGNGTRLTVT.

A word on this clonotype: The CDR3 does not close with the conserved phenylalanine or tryptophan, likely indicating a read error. This chain uses TRBV5-6 with TRBJ1-1; no clear D. The CDR3 has 13 amino acids. Germline lookup yields CDR1 SGHDT and CDR2 YYEEEE. The CDR3 coding sequence is TGTGCCAGTAGCTTGGTGCGGCCTAGCGAAGCTTTCCTT. This translates into CASSLVRPSEAFL.

This clonotype was observed a handful of times. The chain is built from TRBV24-1 and TRBJ2-2; 8 nucleotides match TRBD2. CDR1 is KGHDR, CDR2 SFDVKD, per germline. After removal of 5 bases from V and 1 base from J, the junction contained 2 bases not matched to a gene. The CDR3 contains 15 residues. In DNA, the CDR3 is TGTGCCACCAGTGCACTAGCGGTGAACACCGGGGAGCTGTTTTTT. Translating it yields CATSALAVNTGELFF.